This TCR beta chain was obtained from a study of Ad26.COV2.S vaccination and SARS-CoV-2 variants. Study-wide results and limits: An underestimation of total T cell responses may have resulted from the TCR breadth and depth analyses.

Indicated treatment: around 19 received Ad26.COV2.S at low or high dose, single or two shots; 5 received placebo; per-sample allocation not given. All samples were drawn on day 63, counting from the first vaccine or placebo injection. The V and J ends lost 6 bases and 6 bases respectively, with 9 bases between them. The CDR3 is 11 residues long. CDR1 and CDR2 from the germline V gene are WNHNN and SYGVQD (reference sequence). Profiling relied on immunoSEQ multiplex PCR, and the TCRdb table lists in-frame clones only, not all of them. The sample has about 280,000 clones, 87% seen once. This clone occurred once. The antigen remains unidentified.

The TCR was taken from a person between 18 and 65 years old who received the Ad26.COV2.S COVID-19 vaccine or a placebo. V is TRBV10-1 and J is TRBJ2-7; D uncertain. The sample consisted of peripheral blood, taken in a trial of Ad26.COV2.S vaccine versus placebo. The CDR3 loop reads CASSLLGEQYF. CDR3 bases: TGCGCCAGCAGCCTTTTGGGCGAGCAGTACTTC.